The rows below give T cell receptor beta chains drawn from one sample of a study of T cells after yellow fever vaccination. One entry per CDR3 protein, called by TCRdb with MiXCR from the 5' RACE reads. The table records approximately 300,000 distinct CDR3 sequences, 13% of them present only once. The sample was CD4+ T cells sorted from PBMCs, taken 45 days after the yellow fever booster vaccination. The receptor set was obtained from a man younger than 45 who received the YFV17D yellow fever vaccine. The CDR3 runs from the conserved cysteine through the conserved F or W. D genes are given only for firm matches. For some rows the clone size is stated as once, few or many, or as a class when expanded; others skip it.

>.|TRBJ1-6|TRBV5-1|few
TGCGCCAGCAGCTTGACCGGGACGGGGGAATCACCCCTCCACTTT
CASSLTGTGESPLHF
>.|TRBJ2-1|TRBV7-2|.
TGTGCCAGCAGCCTGAGCCTAGCAGATTACAATGAGCAGTTCTTC
CASSLSLADYNEQFF
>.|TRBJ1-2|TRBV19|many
TGTGCCAGTAAACAGGGAGCAGCTAACTATGGCTACACCTTC
CASKQGAANYGYTF
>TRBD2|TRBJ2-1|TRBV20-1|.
TGCAGTGCTAGAGAATATAGCGGGAGGAACGACTACAATGAGCAGTTCTTC
CSAREYSGRNDYNEQFF
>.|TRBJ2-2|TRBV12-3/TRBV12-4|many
TGTGCCAGCACCGTTTCGGCAGCCCCCGGGGAGCTGTTTTTT
CASTVSAAPGELFF
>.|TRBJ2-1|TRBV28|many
TGTGCCAGCTTATCCTGGGCGTATGAGCAGTTCTTC
CASLSWAYEQFF
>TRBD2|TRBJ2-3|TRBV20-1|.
TGCAGTGCCACTTTTAGCGGGCACACAGATACGCAGTATTTT
CSATFSGHTDTQYF
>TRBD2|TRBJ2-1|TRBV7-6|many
TGTGCCAGCAGCTCCCCGGGCCTAGCGGGAAGAAATGAGCAGTTCTTC
CASSSPGLAGRNEQFF
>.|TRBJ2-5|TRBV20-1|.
TGCAGTGTAATGGGGCAAGAGACCCAGTACTTC
CSVMGQETQYF
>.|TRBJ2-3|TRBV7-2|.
TGTGCCAGCAGCTTGGTAGCGGACTCTCACACAGATACGCAGTATTTT
CASSLVADSHTDTQYF
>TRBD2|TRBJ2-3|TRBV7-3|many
TGTGCCAGCAGCTTACTAGCGGTGAACACAGATACGCAGTATTTT
CASSLLAVNTDTQYF
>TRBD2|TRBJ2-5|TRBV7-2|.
TGTGCCAGCAGCTTAGCGAGCGGGAGGGCCGGACGGGAGACCCAGTACTTC
CASSLASGRAGRETQYF
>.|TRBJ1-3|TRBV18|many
TGTGCCAGCTCACCTGATCAGACATTCGGAAACACCATATATTTT
CASSPDQTFGNTIYF
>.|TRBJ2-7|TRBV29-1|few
TGCAGCGTTCGGACCACCTCCTCCGGGAACTACGAGCAGTACTTC
CSVRTTSSGNYEQYF
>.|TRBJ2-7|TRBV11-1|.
TGTGCCAGCAGCTTTGGGATCGTCTACGAGCAGTACTTC
CASSFGIVYEQYF
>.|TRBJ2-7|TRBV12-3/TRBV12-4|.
TGTGCCAGCAGTTCTGTAGTTTCGTACGAGCAGTACTTC
CASSSVVSYEQYF
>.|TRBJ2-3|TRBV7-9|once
TGTGCCAGCAGCCCTCCCGGAAGGTTGGGCACAGATACGCAGTATTTT
CASSPPGRLGTDTQYF
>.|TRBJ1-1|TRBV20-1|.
TGCAGTGCTAGAGATCCGCAGGGCACTGAAGCTTTCTTT
CSARDPQGTEAFF
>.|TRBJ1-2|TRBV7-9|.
TGTGCCAGCAGCTCCACATCCGGGGGAGGAGGCTACACCTTC
CASSSTSGGGGYTF
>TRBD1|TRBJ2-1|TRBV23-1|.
TGCGCCAGCAGGCAAACACCCGGGACAGCGTACAATGAGCAGTTCTTC
CASRQTPGTAYNEQFF
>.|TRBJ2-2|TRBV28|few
TGTGCCAGCACATTAAGGGGGTCCGTGTCCCTGTTTTTT
CASTLRGSVSLFF
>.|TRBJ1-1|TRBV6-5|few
TGTGCCAGCAGTTACTCGGTAGGGGAAGCTTTCTTT
CASSYSVGEAFF
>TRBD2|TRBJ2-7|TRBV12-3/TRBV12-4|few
TGTGCCAGCAGCCCGCGGTTGGGACTAGCGGGAGTCGAGCAGTACTTC
CASSPRLGLAGVEQYF
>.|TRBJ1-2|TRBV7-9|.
TGTGCCAGCAGCCCCGGACCCTTCTATGGCTACACCTTC
CASSPGPFYGYTF
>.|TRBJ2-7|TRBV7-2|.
TGTGCCAGCAGCTTAGGGCAGGACGCCTACGAGCAGTACTTC
CASSLGQDAYEQYF
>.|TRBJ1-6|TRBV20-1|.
TGCAGTGCTAGAGATAATTCACCCCTCCACTTT
CSARDNSPLHF
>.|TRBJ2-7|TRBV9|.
TGTGCCAGCGCCATTGGGCAGGGGGGGAACGAGCAGTACTTC
CASAIGQGGNEQYF
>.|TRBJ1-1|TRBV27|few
TGTGCCAGCAGTGAAAGGGGCAGGGACACTGAAGCTTTCTTT
CASSERGRDTEAFF
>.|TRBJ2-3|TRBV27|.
TGTGCCAGCAGTAACATGGTGGATACGCAGTATTTT
CASSNMVDTQYF
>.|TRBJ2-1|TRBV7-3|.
TGTGCCAGCAGCCCCTTCGGGGGCGGGTACAATGAGCAGTTCTTC
CASSPFGGGYNEQFF
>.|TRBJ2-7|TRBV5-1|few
TGCGCCAGCAGCCCCACAGGGCTCCACGAGCAGTACTTC
CASSPTGLHEQYF
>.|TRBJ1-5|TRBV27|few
TGTGCCAGCAGTTTCTGGGGTCAGCCCCAGCATTTT
CASSFWGQPQHF
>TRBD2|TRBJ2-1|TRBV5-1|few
TGCGCCAGCAGCCGACTAGCTGGGAATGAGCAGTTCTTC
CASSRLAGNEQFF
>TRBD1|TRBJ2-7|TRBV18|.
TGTGCCAGCTCGTCCGGGACAGGGTTCCAGAACTACGAGCAGTACTTC
CASSSGTGFQNYEQYF